This T cell receptor (beta chain) emerged from a study of T cell responses to AZD1222 COVID-19 vaccine. Study-wide findings and caveats: Donors were mostly white British, more females; clonal diversity possibly underestimated.

Sequencing was performed with immunoSEQ multiplex PCR; in TCRdb, only in-frame clones are kept and a portion is missing. The sample contains fewer than 100,000 clones, roughly nine tenths of which appear only once. The germline gives CDR1 LGHDT, CDR2 YNNKEL (reference sequence). The junction had 6 bases not matched to a gene; V was cut back by 2 bases and J by 1 base. The CDR3 is 17 amino acids. For this clone: The antigen remains undetermined.

Sequences were derived from peripheral blood, sampled 28 days after the second AZD1222 dose. The receptor's source is an adult who received the AZD1222 COVID-19 vaccine. The V call is TRBV3-1 (or the pseudogene TRBV3-2), the J call TRBJ2-3; TRBD2 agrees at 10 bases. DNA for the CDR3: TGTGCCAGCAGCCAACTTCACGGGACTAGCGGCACAGATACGCAGTATTTT. Amino acids: CASSQLHGTSGTDTQYF.